This T cell receptor beta chain was profiled in a study of blood T cell repertoires in COVID-19. At the level of the study: The United States, Italy and Spain were the sources of the acute and convalescent COVID-19 samples. Sources were T cells, B-cell-depleted T cells, or PBMCs; the material itself was cDNA or gDNA.

In the original analysis: Amplification with reference gene primers provided the estimates of nucleated cell counts. Sequenced by immunoSEQ multiplex PCR; TCRdb stores in-frame clones only, minus some. The D gene and trimming were derived from the DNA, and the V and J assignments and clone size from that table. The data hold 100,000 to 150,000 clones, with about four fifths observed a single time. The CDR3 covers 16 residues. Germline assignment: CDR1 SGHNT and CDR2 YYREEE (reference sequence). After removal of 4 bases from V and 2 bases from J, the junction contained 11 bases not matched to a gene. The sequence was collected from a man older than 75 with active or convalescent COVID-19. The gene calls are TRBV5-4 and TRBJ2-7, with 8 bases that match TRBD2. Sequencing input: peripheral blood. The CDR3 spells CASSPSSSGVTYEQYF. Written as DNA, the CDR3 is TGTGCCAGCAGCCCCTCCAGTAGCGGGGTCACCTACGAGCAGTACTTC.